What follows are 29 T cell receptor beta chains derived from one specimen sequenced in a study of T cell changes during pregnancy in multiple sclerosis. Some clones are missing from TCRdb's copy, which holds only in-frame ones; the method was immunoSEQ multiplex PCR. The data contain more than 55,000 clones, 90% to 95% of them singletons. Sample: peripheral blood, taken in the third trimester of pregnancy. These receptor sequences come from a female donor in good health, enrolled as a control in a pregnancy study.

The J gene is TRBJ1-5, the V gene TRBV7-2; D remains ambiguous. V was pared by 1 base and J by 0 bases, with 7 bases between. Per germline, CDR1 SGHTA and CDR2 FQGNSA. The CDR3 totals 15 residues. The CDR3 sequence: CASSLGAYSNQPQHF. The DNA of the CDR3 is TGTGCCAGCAGCTTAGGGGCGTATAGCAATCAGCCCCAGCATTTT.

The J gene is TRBJ1-3, the V gene TRBV2, with D tentatively TRBD1 (6 bases). Per germline, CDR1 SNHLY and CDR2 FYNNEI. The CDR3 sequence is 14 residues long. V was cut by 6 bases and J by 3 bases, with 12 bases left in between. CDR3 protein: CASSEHRDGNTIYF. CDR3 DNA sequence: TGTGCCAGCAGCGAACACAGGGATGGAAACACCATATATTTT.

The V and J genes are TRBV7-8 and TRBJ2-7; 13 nucleotides agree with TRBD2. Germline V gene sequence: CDR1 SGHVS, CDR2 FQNEAQ. After removal of 5 bases from V and 4 bases from J, the junction contained 8 bases not matched to a gene. CDR3 length: 16 residues. The CDR3 spells CASSLGPGLAGYEQYF. In DNA, the CDR3 is TGTGCCAGCAGCCTAGGACCGGGACTAGCGGGATACGAGCAGTACTTC.

This clone was counted a single time. The chain recombines TRBV9 with TRBJ2-7; 7 bases are a match to TRBD1. This CDR3 has 16 residues. V lost 0 bases, J lost 2 bases, and 8 bases stayed unmatched. The germline V gene has CDR1 SGDLS and CDR2 YYNGEE. CDR3 coding DNA: TGTGCCAGCAGCGTAGCCCGGGACAGCCATGCCTACGAGCAGTACTTC. It yields the protein CASSVARDSHAYEQYF.

The chain combines TRBV4-1 with TRBJ2-2; D is unresolved. The germline CDR1 and CDR2 sequences are MGHRA and YSYEKL. There are 15 residues in the CDR3. V lost 1 base, J lost 5 bases, and 11 bases lay in between. CDR3 region: CASSQADSYTGELFF. The CDR3 DNA follows: TGCGCCAGCAGCCAAGCGGATAGCTATACCGGGGAGCTGTTTTTT.

V and J are TRBV5-6 and TRBJ2-7, with D possibly TRBD2 on 5 matching bases. The CDR3 extends over 13 amino acids. V lost 4 bases and J lost 7, with 15 bases in between. Germline V gene lookup returns CDR1 SGHDT and CDR2 YYEEEE. The CDR3: CASSAAGPGEQYF. The CDR3 DNA reads TGTGCCAGCAGCGCAGCCGGGCCGGGGGAGCAGTACTTC.

This chain joins TRBV6-1 and TRBJ2-7; TRBD2 aligns across 8 bases. Germline V gene data show CDR1 as MNHNS and CDR2 as SASEGT. The CDR3 extends over 13 amino acids. J gave up 3 bases and V 6 bases, and 4 bases lay outside the gene matches. The CDR3 region has the DNA TGTGCCAGCAGCGGGGGGGGGTACTACGAGCAGTACTTC. Protein product: CASSGGGYYEQYF.

The V and J genes are TRBV7-9 and TRBJ1-1; D unresolved. Germline values: CDR1 SEHNR, CDR2 FQNEAQ (reference sequence). The CDR3 has 15 residues. V lost 0 bases and J lost 0, with 8 bases in between. Here the CDR3 reads CASSLATQLNTEAFF. CDR3 coding DNA: TGTGCCAGCAGCTTAGCCACGCAGTTGAACACTGAAGCTTTCTTT.

This clone was detected once. This chain links TRBV7-3 with TRBJ2-3; 7 bases are shared with TRBD2. The CDR3 is 14 residues long. The junction had 8 bases not matched to a gene; V was cut back by 5 bases and J by 6 bases. CDR1 SGHTA and CDR2 FQGTGA come from the germline V gene. The chain's CDR3 is CASSPGRAQDTQYF. As DNA, the CDR3 is TGTGCCAGCAGCCCGGGGAGGGCGCAGGATACGCAGTATTTT.

J is TRBJ2-2 and V is TRBV5-1, with 14 positions matching TRBD2. The CDR3 runs 18 residues. Germline values: CDR1 SGHRS, CDR2 YFSETQ. Trimming cost V 3 bases and J 3 bases; bases outside gene matches: 7. The CDR3 loop reads CASSWQGLAGAYTGELFF. The CDR3 coding sequence is TGCGCCAGCAGCTGGCAGGGACTAGCGGGGGCTTACACCGGGGAGCTGTTTTTT. Full variable domain (rest looked up from reference TRBV5-1 and TRBJ2-2): KAGVTQTPRYLIKTRGQQVTLSCSPISGHRSVSWYQQTPGQGLQFLFEYFSETQRNKGNFPGRFSGRQFSNSRSEMNVSTLELGDSALYLCASSWQGLAGAYTGELFFGEGSRLTVL.

The rearrangement links TRBV19 to TRBJ2-7; D remains ambiguous. Looked up from germline, CDR1 is LNHDA and CDR2 is SQIVND (reference sequence). Trimming pared 4 bases from V and 3 bases from J, leaving 10 bases between. The CDR3 extends over 13 amino acids. In DNA form, the CDR3 reads TGTGCCAGTAGTAGGGCTGCTGACTACGAGCAGTACTTC. Its protein product is CASSRAADYEQYF.

The CDR3 protein is CASSDTGFPTDTQYF. The CDR3 DNA is TGTGCCAGCTCAGACACAGGGTTTCCCACAGATACGCAGTATTTT. The chain carries TRBV18 and TRBJ2-3; D possibly corresponds to TRBD1 (6 bases). CDR3 length equals 15 residues. Trimming removed 5 bases at V and 2 bases at J, with 14 bases between. The germline CDR1 and CDR2 sequences are KGHSH and LQKENI.

The chain combines TRBV6-1 with TRBJ2-3; tentative D call: TRBD2 (6 bases). Per the germline V gene, CDR1 is MNHNS and CDR2 is SASEGT. This CDR3 is 14 amino acids long. Trimming left V 6 bases short and J 2 bases short, with 12 bases between. CDR3 sequence reads: CASRPRTTTDTQYF. The CDR3 nucleotides are TGTGCCAGCAGACCTCGGACTACCACAGATACGCAGTATTTT.

The V gene is TRBV7-9, the J gene TRBJ2-7, with 8 positions matching TRBD2. Germline V gene lookup returns CDR1 SEHNR and CDR2 FQNEAQ (reference sequence). J lost 6 bases, V lost 2 bases, and 9 bases had no gene match. The CDR3 length is 15 residues. The CDR3 here is CASSLSSGSLREQYF. The CDR3 bases are TGTGCCAGCAGCTTAAGCAGCGGGAGCCTTCGCGAGCAGTACTTC.

The chain combines TRBV5-3 with TRBJ2-7, with 12 bases lining up with TRBD2. Being an ORF, TRBV5-3 has a function that is uncertain. Trimming took 6 bases from V and 7 from J; bases not matched to a gene: 5. The CDR3 has 13 amino acids. CDR3 protein: CARKILAGGEQYF. Written as DNA, the CDR3 is TGTGCCAGAAAAATCCTAGCGGGAGGGGAGCAGTACTTC.

V usage is TRBV7-2 and J usage is TRBJ1-2, with TRBD1 as a possible D gene (5 bases). The germline V gene has CDR1 SGHTA and CDR2 FQGNSA. The ends were cut back, 6 bases at V and 6 bases at J, with 20 bases in the middle. The CDR3 runs to 15 residues. The CDR3 coding sequence is TGTGCCAGCAGGGTGAGGGACTGGGGGGAAAATGGCTACACCTTC. Translation: CASRVRDWGENGYTF.

V and J are TRBV7-6 and TRBJ2-1; possible D gene TRBD2, 6 bases. This CDR3 region has 16 residues. Trimming took 4 bases from V and 10 from J, leaving 23 bases between them. Germline CDR1 SGHVS, CDR2 FNYEAQ. The CDR3 region is CASSSPRATSDDEQFF. CDR3 sequence (DNA): TGTGCCAGCAGCTCCCCTCGGGCGACTAGTGATGACGAGCAGTTCTTC.

The J gene is TRBJ1-4, the V gene TRBV18; 8 bases align to TRBD1. The J segment lost 7 bases and the V segment lost 5 bases, leaving 6 bases of the junction unmatched. From germline, CDR1 is KGHSH and CDR2 LQKENI. The CDR3 runs 14 residues. In nucleotides, the CDR3 is TGTGCCAGCTCAACACAGGGGGAAGGTGAAAAACTGTTTTTT. Amino acid sequence: CASSTQGEGEKLFF. Full variable domain (rest looked up from reference TRBV18 and TRBJ1-4): NAGVMQNPRHLVRRRGQEARLRCSPMKGHSHVYWYRQLPEEGLKFMVYLQKENIIDESGMPKERFSAEFPKEGPSILRIQQVVRGDSAAYFCASSTQGEGEKLFFGSGTQLSVL.

The genes are TRBV4-2 and TRBJ2-7; D not certain. The CDR3 totals 13 residues. V lost 0 bases to trimming and J lost 3 bases, with 6 bases between them. The germline gives CDR1 LGHNA, CDR2 YNFKEQ. The CDR3 DNA reads TGTGCCAGCAGCCAAGACCCTAACTACGAGCAGTACTTC. It codes for CASSQDPNYEQYF.

The J gene is TRBJ2-3, the V gene TRBV5-6; tentatively, D is TRBD1 (6 bases). V gave up 0 bases and J gave up 3 bases, with 14 bases separating them. CDR1 is SGHDT and CDR2 is YYEEEE in the germline V gene. CDR3 size: 16 residues. This chain's CDR3 is CASSLGGGIGTDTQYF. The CDR3 coding sequence is TGTGCCAGCAGCTTGGGAGGGGGTATTGGTACAGATACGCAGTATTTT.

The V call is TRBV28, the J call TRBJ2-4; tentatively, D is TRBD1 (6 bases). The germline V and J ends were trimmed by 7 bases and 8 bases, with 15 bases remaining between them. Per the germline V gene, CDR1 is MDHEN and CDR2 is SYDVKM. The CDR3 covers 13 residues. The CDR3 DNA reads TGTGCCAGCACCTCAAAAGGGGGTGACATTCAGTACTTC. It codes for CASTSKGGDIQYF.

The chain recombines TRBV19 with TRBJ2-7, with D possibly TRBD2 on 5 matching bases. Per germline, CDR1 LNHDA and CDR2 SQIVND (reference sequence). This CDR3 is 13 amino acids long. Trimming removed 5 bases from V and 6 bases from J, with 14 bases in between. The DNA of the CDR3 is TGTGCCAGTAGTCTTTCTCCACGGGGCGAGCAGTACTTC. Protein product: CASSLSPRGEQYF.

The chain has TRBV27 and TRBJ1-5, with 11 bases identical to TRBD1. Germline V CDR1 and CDR2: MNHEY, SMNVEV (reference sequence). The CDR3 covers 18 residues. V dropped 6 bases and J dropped 11; count of bases not matched to a gene: 21. The CDR3 bases are TGTGCCAGCAGAACCCTTCATAGGGTAGACAGGGACAGGGGGACCCAGCATTTT. This sequence encodes CASRTLHRVDRDRGTQHF.

The rearrangement joins TRBV7-9 to TRBJ2-7, with TRBD2 matching over 15 bases. Germline CDR1 is SEHNR and CDR2 is FQNEAQ (reference sequence). Trimming at V came to 5 bases and at J to 7 bases, leaving 9 bases not matched to a gene. The CDR3 covers 16 residues. The CDR3 reads CASSLGLAGGPREQYF. Written as DNA, the CDR3 is TGTGCCAGCAGCCTAGGACTAGCGGGAGGGCCTCGGGAGCAGTACTTC.

CDR3 sequence: CASTRPGTGKPEQYF. DNA for the CDR3: TGTGCCAGTACCCGGCCCGGGACAGGGAAGCCCGAGCAGTACTTC. V and J are TRBV19 and TRBJ2-7; 9 positions match TRBD1. The CDR3 has 15 amino acids. Germline-derived CDR1 and CDR2 are LNHDA and SQIVND (reference sequence). After removal of 7 bases from V and 6 bases from J, the junction contained 13 bases not matched to a gene.

This clone has just one count. This chain links TRBV7-9 with TRBJ1-1, with 8 bases aligning to TRBD1. The CDR3 has 18 residues. With 3 bases clipped from V and 2 bases from J, the junction kept 14 bases outside the gene matches. CDR1 and CDR2 from the germline V gene are SEHNR and FQNEAQ (reference sequence). The CDR3 spells CASSLGDRPVGINTEAFF. CDR3 nucleotide sequence: TGTGCCAGCAGCTTGGGGGACAGGCCCGTGGGGATAAACACTGAAGCTTTCTTT.

The chain has TRBV14 and TRBJ1-2, with D perhaps matching TRBD1 (6 bases). Trimming took 4 bases from V and 1 from J, leaving 13 bases between them. This CDR3 has 15 amino acids. From germline, CDR1 is SGHDN and CDR2 FVKESK. Here the CDR3 reads CASSPGHSNNYGYTF. For the CDR3, the DNA is TGTGCCAGCAGCCCGGGACACTCAAATAACTATGGCTACACCTTC.

This chain uses TRBV5-1 with TRBJ2-1; TRBD1 matches at 7 bases. Germline lookup yields CDR1 SGHRS and CDR2 YFSETQ. With 1 base clipped from V and 7 bases from J, the junction kept 8 bases outside the gene matches. The CDR3 loop spans 15 amino acids. This chain's CDR3 is CASSLRTGAWNEQFF. CDR3 DNA sequence: TGCGCCAGCAGCTTGAGAACAGGGGCTTGGAATGAGCAGTTCTTC.

This clone was seen once. The gene calls are TRBV28 and TRBJ2-1; 7 nucleotides line up with TRBD2. This CDR3 has 15 residues. Germline CDR1 MDHEN, CDR2 SYDVKM. Unmatched junction bases numbered 8, after V lost 6 bases and J lost 3 bases. CDR3 DNA sequence: TGTGCCAGCAGGTCTTTCGGGAGGTTCTACAATGAGCAGTTCTTC. This encodes CASRSFGRFYNEQFF.